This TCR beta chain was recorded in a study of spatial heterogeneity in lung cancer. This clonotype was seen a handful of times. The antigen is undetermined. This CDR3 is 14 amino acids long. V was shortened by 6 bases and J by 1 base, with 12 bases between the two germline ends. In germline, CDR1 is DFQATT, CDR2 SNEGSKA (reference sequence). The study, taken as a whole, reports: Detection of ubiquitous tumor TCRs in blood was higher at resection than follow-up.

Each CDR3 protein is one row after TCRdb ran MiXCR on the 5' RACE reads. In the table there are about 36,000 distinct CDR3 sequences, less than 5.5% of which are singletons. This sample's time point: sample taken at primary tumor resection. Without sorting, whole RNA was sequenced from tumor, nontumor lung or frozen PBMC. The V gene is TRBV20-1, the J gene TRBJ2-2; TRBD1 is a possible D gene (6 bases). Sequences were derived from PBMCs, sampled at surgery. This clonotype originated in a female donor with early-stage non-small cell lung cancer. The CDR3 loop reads CSAALGGNTGELFF. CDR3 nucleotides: TGCAGTGCCGCCTTAGGGGGGAACACCGGGGAGCTGTTTTTT.